Listed below are T cell receptor beta chains from one sample, sequenced in a study of T-cell reconstitution after alpha-beta-depleted transplantation in children. TCRdb ran MiXCR on the PCR reads and lists one entry per CDR3 protein. The sample includes 700,000 or so distinct CDR3 sequences, 13% of them seen just once. The specimen comprised PBMCs, sampled before TCRalphabeta/CD19-depleted stem cell transplant. The receptors derive from a girl aged 2-9 years with congenital amegakaryocytic thrombocytopenia, due to receive a stem cell transplant. CDR3s include the opening cysteine and the closing phenylalanine or tryptophan. The D gene is left open where the match is weak. Only some rows state a clone size, as once, few, many or a class for expanded clones.

d_call: TRBD2
j_call: TRBJ2-1
clone_size: -
v_call: TRBV5-1
cdr3_aa: CASSLPRTSGRARSYNEQFF
cdr3_nt: TGCGCCAGCAGCTTGCCGCGGACTAGCGGGAGGGCCAGGTCCTACAATGAGCAGTTCTTC

d_call: -
j_call: TRBJ2-5
clone_size: -
v_call: TRBV12-3/TRBV12-4
cdr3_aa: CASSPTGRETQYF
cdr3_nt: TGTGCCAGCAGCCCTACCGGTAGAGAGACCCAGTACTTC

d_call: -
j_call: TRBJ2-7
clone_size: many
v_call: TRBV5-1
cdr3_aa: CASSLWISYEQYF
cdr3_nt: TGCGCCAGCAGCTTGTGGATCTCCTACGAGCAGTACTTC

d_call: TRBD1
j_call: TRBJ2-2
clone_size: -
v_call: TRBV7-6
cdr3_aa: CASSPKIGGRVGTGELFF
cdr3_nt: TGTGCCAGCAGCCCCAAGATAGGGGGCAGGGTTGGCACCGGGGAGCTGTTTTTT

d_call: TRBD1
j_call: TRBJ2-1
clone_size: -
v_call: TRBV2
cdr3_aa: CASKIITSGGGSSYNEQFF
cdr3_nt: TGTGCCAGCAAAATTATTACATCAGGGGGCGGAAGCTCCTACAATGAGCAGTTCTTC

d_call: -
j_call: TRBJ2-1
clone_size: many
v_call: TRBV7-9
cdr3_aa: CASSNTGQIGNEQFF
cdr3_nt: TGTGCCAGCAGCAATACCGGGCAAATCGGCAATGAGCAGTTCTTC

d_call: -
j_call: TRBJ2-7
clone_size: few
v_call: TRBV5-1
cdr3_aa: CASSHRTESYEQYF
cdr3_nt: TGCGCCAGCAGCCATCGGACAGAATCCTACGAGCAGTACTTC

d_call: -
j_call: TRBJ2-7
clone_size: many
v_call: TRBV28
cdr3_aa: CASSSFLQARLYEQYF
cdr3_nt: TGTGCCAGCAGTTCCTTCCTGCAGGCCCGGCTCTACGAGCAGTACTTC

d_call: TRBD2
j_call: TRBJ2-7
clone_size: many
v_call: TRBV12-3/TRBV12-4
cdr3_aa: CASSLGTSGYEQYF
cdr3_nt: TGTGCCAGCAGCCTAGGGACTAGCGGGTACGAGCAGTACTTC

d_call: -
j_call: TRBJ1-4
clone_size: few
v_call: TRBV20-1
cdr3_aa: CSPRSTRGKLFF
cdr3_nt: TGCAGCCCCAGGTCCACCCGCGGAAAACTGTTTTTT

d_call: -
j_call: TRBJ1-1
clone_size: many
v_call: TRBV5-4
cdr3_aa: CASSHAREITEAFF
cdr3_nt: TGTGCCAGCAGCCATGCACGGGAGATCACTGAAGCTTTCTTT

d_call: -
j_call: TRBJ2-3
clone_size: few
v_call: TRBV14
cdr3_aa: CASSQGMSTDTQYF
cdr3_nt: TGTGCCAGCAGCCAGGGTATGAGCACAGATACGCAGTATTTT

d_call: -
j_call: TRBJ2-1
clone_size: -
v_call: TRBV5-1
cdr3_aa: CASSPSPGLALNEQFF
cdr3_nt: TGCGCCAGCAGCCCATCCCCGGGACTGGCTTTAAATGAGCAGTTCTTC

d_call: -
j_call: TRBJ2-1
clone_size: many
v_call: TRBV27
cdr3_aa: CASSNLGLPSSYNEQFF
cdr3_nt: TGTGCCAGCAGTAACCTGGGACTCCCTAGCTCCTACAATGAGCAGTTCTTC

d_call: TRBD2
j_call: TRBJ2-1
clone_size: few
v_call: TRBV4-1
cdr3_aa: CASSQGVSGLVLSEQFF
cdr3_nt: TGCGCCAGCAGCCAGGGGGTCTCGGGACTAGTCCTTAGTGAGCAGTTCTTC

d_call: TRBD1
j_call: TRBJ2-1
clone_size: many
v_call: TRBV2
cdr3_aa: CASSLRTGEFNEQFF
cdr3_nt: TGTGCCAGCAGCCTACGGACAGGGGAATTCAATGAGCAGTTCTTC

d_call: -
j_call: TRBJ1-2
clone_size: -
v_call: TRBV7-9
cdr3_aa: CASSREGDAYGYTF
cdr3_nt: TGTGCCAGCAGCCGAGAGGGAGATGCCTATGGCTACACCTTC

d_call: -
j_call: TRBJ1-2
clone_size: many
v_call: TRBV12-3/TRBV12-4
cdr3_aa: CASSWHGSRYGYTF
cdr3_nt: TGTGCCAGCAGTTGGCACGGGAGTAGGTATGGCTACACCTTC

d_call: TRBD2
j_call: TRBJ2-1
clone_size: -
v_call: TRBV18
cdr3_aa: CASSPGSGSLFDEQFF
cdr3_nt: TGTGCCAGCTCACCCGGGAGCGGGAGTTTATTCGATGAGCAGTTCTTC

d_call: -
j_call: TRBJ2-3
clone_size: -
v_call: TRBV20-1
cdr3_aa: CSARSASLTDTQYF
cdr3_nt: TGCAGTGCTAGGTCGGCGAGCTTAACAGATACGCAGTATTTT

d_call: -
j_call: TRBJ2-5
clone_size: many
v_call: TRBV29-1
cdr3_aa: CSVGEQETQYF
cdr3_nt: TGCAGCGTTGGGGAGCAAGAGACCCAGTACTTC

d_call: -
j_call: TRBJ2-7
clone_size: many
v_call: TRBV20-1
cdr3_aa: CSARDPQGYEQYF
cdr3_nt: TGCAGTGCTAGAGATCCGCAGGGCTACGAGCAGTACTTC

d_call: -
j_call: TRBJ2-5
clone_size: -
v_call: TRBV12-3/TRBV12-4
cdr3_aa: CASSFGGGYQETQYF
cdr3_nt: TGTGCCAGCAGTTTCGGGGGTGGCTACCAAGAGACCCAGTACTTC

d_call: -
j_call: TRBJ2-1
clone_size: many
v_call: TRBV20-1
cdr3_aa: CSARDRPRSIMQFF
cdr3_nt: TGCAGTGCTAGAGATCGTCCACGGAGTATTATGCAGTTCTTC

d_call: TRBD2
j_call: TRBJ2-3
clone_size: many
v_call: TRBV20-1
cdr3_aa: CSARVTLAGPISSTDTQYF
cdr3_nt: TGCAGTGCTAGAGTCACACTAGCGGGTCCCATTTCTAGCACAGATACGCAGTATTTT

d_call: -
j_call: TRBJ2-1
clone_size: many
v_call: TRBV18
cdr3_aa: CASSEGRGNEQFF
cdr3_nt: TGTGCCAGCTCAGAGGGACGGGGCAATGAGCAGTTCTTC

d_call: -
j_call: TRBJ2-5
clone_size: few
v_call: TRBV20-1
cdr3_aa: CSVREPAEETQYF
cdr3_nt: TGCAGTGTGCGGGAACCCGCCGAAGAGACCCAGTACTTC

d_call: -
j_call: TRBJ2-1
clone_size: many
v_call: TRBV20-1
cdr3_aa: CSARGISYNEQFF
cdr3_nt: TGCAGTGCCAGGGGTATTTCCTACAATGAGCAGTTCTTC

d_call: -
j_call: TRBJ2-1
clone_size: -
v_call: TRBV12-3/TRBV12-4
cdr3_aa: CASSLVPSKGNEQFF
cdr3_nt: TGTGCCAGCAGTTTAGTGCCTAGTAAAGGCAATGAGCAGTTCTTC

d_call: -
j_call: TRBJ2-3
clone_size: -
v_call: TRBV5-1
cdr3_aa: CASSFGTDDTQYF
cdr3_nt: TGCGCCAGCAGCTTTGGGACCGATGATACGCAGTATTTT

d_call: -
j_call: TRBJ1-1
clone_size: few
v_call: TRBV20-1
cdr3_aa: CSARVRGSGFPEAFF
cdr3_nt: TGCAGTGCTAGAGTAAGGGGGTCAGGGTTTCCTGAAGCTTTCTTT

d_call: -
j_call: TRBJ2-1
clone_size: few
v_call: TRBV5-1
cdr3_aa: CASSPTGITSYNEQFF
cdr3_nt: TGCGCCAGCAGCCCAACAGGGATTACCTCCTACAATGAGCAGTTCTTC

d_call: TRBD2
j_call: TRBJ2-5
clone_size: many
v_call: TRBV20-1
cdr3_aa: CSARVYGGSSQETQYF
cdr3_nt: TGCAGTGCTAGAGTTTATGGCGGGAGCTCACAAGAGACCCAGTACTTC

d_call: -
j_call: TRBJ2-1
clone_size: few
v_call: TRBV4-1
cdr3_aa: CASRSTNEQFF
cdr3_nt: TGCGCCAGCAGGAGCACGAATGAGCAGTTCTTC

d_call: -
j_call: TRBJ2-3
clone_size: many
v_call: TRBV29-1
cdr3_aa: CSVVGGTSGDTQYF
cdr3_nt: TGCAGCGTTGTTGGTGGGACGAGCGGGGATACGCAGTATTTT

d_call: -
j_call: TRBJ2-7
clone_size: many
v_call: TRBV18
cdr3_aa: CASSPRGREAYEQYF
cdr3_nt: TGTGCCAGCTCACCAAGGGGGCGGGAGGCTTACGAGCAGTACTTC

d_call: -
j_call: TRBJ2-3
clone_size: few
v_call: TRBV3-1
cdr3_aa: CASSPRRGQDTQYF
cdr3_nt: TGTGCCAGCAGCCCTCGACGAGGACAAGATACGCAGTATTTT

d_call: TRBD2
j_call: TRBJ2-1
clone_size: -
v_call: TRBV14
cdr3_aa: CASSQDRASSGRAGNEQFF
cdr3_nt: TGTGCCAGCAGCCAAGATAGAGCTTCAAGCGGGAGGGCCGGGAATGAGCAGTTCTTC

d_call: -
j_call: TRBJ2-3
clone_size: -
v_call: TRBV7-6
cdr3_aa: CASSLALGGGVATDTQYF
cdr3_nt: TGTGCCAGCAGCTTAGCGCTCGGGGGAGGTGTGGCCACAGATACGCAGTATTTT

d_call: TRBD1
j_call: TRBJ2-7
clone_size: -
v_call: TRBV29-1
cdr3_aa: CSVERGGTGTYEQYF
cdr3_nt: TGCAGCGTTGAAAGGGGGGGGACAGGGACCTACGAGCAGTACTTC

d_call: TRBD2
j_call: TRBJ2-7
clone_size: -
v_call: TRBV4-2
cdr3_aa: CASSQELAGGFDEQYF
cdr3_nt: TGTGCCAGCAGCCAAGAGTTGGCGGGAGGGTTCGACGAGCAGTACTTC

d_call: -
j_call: TRBJ2-7
clone_size: -
v_call: TRBV18
cdr3_aa: CASSPGWASSYEQYF
cdr3_nt: TGTGCCAGCTCACCCGGATGGGCTAGCTCCTACGAGCAGTACTTC

d_call: TRBD1
j_call: TRBJ1-2
clone_size: -
v_call: TRBV7-2
cdr3_aa: CASSLRQGDYGYTF
cdr3_nt: TGTGCCAGCAGCCTAAGACAGGGCGACTATGGCTACACCTTC

d_call: -
j_call: TRBJ2-3
clone_size: -
v_call: TRBV12-5
cdr3_aa: CASGLGQQSPTDTQYF
cdr3_nt: TGTGCTAGTGGTTTGGGCCAACAGAGTCCCACAGATACGCAGTATTTT

d_call: TRBD1
j_call: TRBJ2-7
clone_size: -
v_call: TRBV5-1
cdr3_aa: CASSFDRAGEQYF
cdr3_nt: TGCGCCAGCAGCTTCGACAGGGCAGGGGAGCAGTACTTC